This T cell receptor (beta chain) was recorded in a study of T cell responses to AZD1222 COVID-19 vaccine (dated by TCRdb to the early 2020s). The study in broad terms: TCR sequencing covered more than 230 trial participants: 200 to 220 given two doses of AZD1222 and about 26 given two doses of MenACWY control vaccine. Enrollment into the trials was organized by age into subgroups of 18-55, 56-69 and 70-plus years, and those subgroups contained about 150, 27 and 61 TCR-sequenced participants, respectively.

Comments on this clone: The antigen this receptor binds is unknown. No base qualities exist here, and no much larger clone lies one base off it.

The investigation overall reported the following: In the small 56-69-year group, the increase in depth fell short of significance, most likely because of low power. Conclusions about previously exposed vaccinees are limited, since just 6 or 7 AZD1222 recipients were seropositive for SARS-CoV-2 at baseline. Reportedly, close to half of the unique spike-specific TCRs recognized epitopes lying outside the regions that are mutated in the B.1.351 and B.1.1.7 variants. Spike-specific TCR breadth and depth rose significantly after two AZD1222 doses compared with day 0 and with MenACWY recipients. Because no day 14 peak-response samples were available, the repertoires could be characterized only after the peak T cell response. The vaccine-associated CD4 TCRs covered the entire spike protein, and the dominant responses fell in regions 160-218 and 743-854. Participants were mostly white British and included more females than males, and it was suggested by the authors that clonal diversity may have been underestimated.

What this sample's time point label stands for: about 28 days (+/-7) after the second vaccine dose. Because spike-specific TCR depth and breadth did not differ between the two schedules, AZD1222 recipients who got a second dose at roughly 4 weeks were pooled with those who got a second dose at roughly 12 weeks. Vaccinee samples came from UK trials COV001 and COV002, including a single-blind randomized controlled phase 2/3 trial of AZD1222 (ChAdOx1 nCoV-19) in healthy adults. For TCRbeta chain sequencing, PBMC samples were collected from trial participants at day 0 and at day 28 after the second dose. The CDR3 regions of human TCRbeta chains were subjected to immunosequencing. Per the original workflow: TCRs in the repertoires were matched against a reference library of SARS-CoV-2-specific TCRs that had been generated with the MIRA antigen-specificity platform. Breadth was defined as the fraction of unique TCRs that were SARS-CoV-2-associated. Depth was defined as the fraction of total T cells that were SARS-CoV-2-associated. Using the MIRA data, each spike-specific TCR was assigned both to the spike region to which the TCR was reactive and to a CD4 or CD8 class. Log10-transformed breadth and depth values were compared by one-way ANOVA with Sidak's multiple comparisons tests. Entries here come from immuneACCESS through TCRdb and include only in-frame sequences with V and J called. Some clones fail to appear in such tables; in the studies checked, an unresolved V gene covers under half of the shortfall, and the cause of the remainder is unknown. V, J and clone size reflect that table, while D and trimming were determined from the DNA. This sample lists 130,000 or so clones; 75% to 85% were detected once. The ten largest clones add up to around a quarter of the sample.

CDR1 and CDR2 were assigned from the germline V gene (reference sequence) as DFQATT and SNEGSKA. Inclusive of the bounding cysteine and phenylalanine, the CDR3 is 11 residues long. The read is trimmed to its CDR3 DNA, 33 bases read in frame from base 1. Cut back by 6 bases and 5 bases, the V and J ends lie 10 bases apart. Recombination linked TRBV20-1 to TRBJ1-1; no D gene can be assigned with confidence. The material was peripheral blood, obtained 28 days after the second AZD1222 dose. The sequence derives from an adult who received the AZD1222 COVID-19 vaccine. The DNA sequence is TGCAGTGCGCCCGTAGAGACTGAAGCTTTCTTT. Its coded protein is CSAPVETEAFF.